This T cell receptor (beta chain) was identified in a study of T cells in Graves' hyperthyroidism and ophthalmopathy. RNA transcripts were the template for amplifying TCR beta CDR3 regions. TCR CDR3 regions were first amplified by RT-PCR with HTBI primers. In TCRdb, the multiplex PCR reads were re-called with MiXCR into one record per CDR3 protein. This sample has a few hundred thousand distinct CDR3 sequences, with less than 25% found just once. At least ten counts were recorded for this clonotype. Specimen: blood. The sequence came from a man aged 18 to 30 with Graves' hyperthyroidism.

The CDR3 nucleotides are TGTGCCAGTCGGCGGGAGAACACTGAAGCTTTCTTT. As protein: CASRRENTEAFF. The chain employs TRBV6-5 and TRBJ1-1; no reliable D call. CDR1 is MNHEY and CDR2 is SVGAGI in the germline V gene. The V gene lost 9 bases and the J gene lost 1 base, with 9 bases spanning the gap. This CDR3 has 12 amino acids.